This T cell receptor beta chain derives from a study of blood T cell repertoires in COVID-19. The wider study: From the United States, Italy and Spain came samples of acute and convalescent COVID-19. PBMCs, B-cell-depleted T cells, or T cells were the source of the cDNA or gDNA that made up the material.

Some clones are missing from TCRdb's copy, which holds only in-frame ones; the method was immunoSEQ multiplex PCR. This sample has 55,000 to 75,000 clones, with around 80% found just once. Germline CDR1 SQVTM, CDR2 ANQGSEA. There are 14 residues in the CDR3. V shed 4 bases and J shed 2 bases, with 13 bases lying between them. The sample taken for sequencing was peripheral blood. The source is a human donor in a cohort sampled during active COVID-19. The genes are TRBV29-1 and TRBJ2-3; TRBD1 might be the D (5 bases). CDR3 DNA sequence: TGCAGCGTTGTCACAGGTCCCGACACAGATACGCAGTATTTT. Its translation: CSVVTGPDTDTQYF.